The 24 T cell receptor beta chains below all came from one sample that was sequenced in a study of cytomegalovirus exposure and HLA in healthy donors. PCR used 60 Vbeta primers and 13 Jbeta primers. Clones were sequenced by immunoSEQ multiplex PCR, and TCRdb holds only the in-frame ones, with some missing. The table lists approximately 92,000 clones, 81% of them singletons, with less than 4.5% in the top ten. Sequencing used PBMCs. These receptors were obtained from a woman in her sixties or seventies in good health and CMV-seropositive.

The V call is TRBV28, the J call TRBJ1-6, with TRBD1 matching 7 bases. Germline V gene data show CDR1 as MDHEN and CDR2 as SYDVKM. CDR3 length: 15 amino acids. Losses at the gene ends were 3 bases for V and 9 bases for J; bases not matched to a gene: 8. The CDR3 loop is CASSFGQGVGSPLHF. The CDR3 bases are TGTGCCAGCAGTTTTGGGCAGGGGGTCGGTTCACCCCTCCACTTT.

The V gene is TRBV5-6, the J gene TRBJ1-1; 12 bases align to TRBD1. Germline CDR1 is SGHDT and CDR2 is YYEEEE. The J segment lost 4 bases and the V segment lost 4 bases, leaving 5 bases of the junction unmatched. The CDR3 spans 15 residues. This CDR3 reads CASSGTGGWGTEAFF. The DNA of the CDR3 is TGTGCCAGCAGCGGGACAGGGGGCTGGGGCACTGAAGCTTTCTTT.

This clone was picked up a small number of times. The rearrangement links TRBV2 to TRBJ2-1; 12 bases agree with TRBD2. The junction had 1 base not matched to a gene; V was cut back by 1 base and J by 9 bases. CDR1 SNHLY and CDR2 FYNNEI come from the germline V gene. The CDR3 is made up of 14 amino acids. CDR3 nucleotides: TGTGCCAGCAGTGAAGAACTAGCGGGAGGTGAGCAGTTCTTC. Its translation is CASSEELAGGEQFF.

This CDR3 reads CASAQAGDTQYF. In DNA form, the CDR3 reads TGTGCTAGTGCCCAAGCCGGAGATACGCAGTATTTT. The gene calls are TRBV12-5 and TRBJ2-3; no clear D gene. The germline V and J ends were trimmed by 7 bases and 5 bases, with 10 bases remaining between them. Germline assignment: CDR1 LGHNT and CDR2 FRNRAP. The CDR3 covers 12 residues.

The V and J genes are TRBV5-1 and TRBJ2-7; 7 bases map to TRBD1. The CDR3 covers 14 residues. CDR1 and CDR2 (germline): SGHRS, YFSETQ. V shed 2 bases, J shed 6 bases, and the junction held 8 bases outside the gene matches. The CDR3 region is CASSLSGTEGEQYF. In DNA, the CDR3 is TGCGCCAGCAGCTTATCGGGGACAGAAGGCGAGCAGTACTTC.

This chain joins TRBV7-8 and TRBJ2-3; no firm D call. This CDR3 comprises 15 residues. CDR1 is SGHVS, CDR2 FQNEAQ, per germline. V lost 1 base, J lost 2 bases, and 10 bases lay in between. CDR3 amino acids: CASSLVSVATDTQYF. The CDR3 DNA reads as TGTGCCAGCAGCTTAGTTTCGGTAGCCACAGATACGCAGTATTTT.

The V and J genes are TRBV6-1 and TRBJ2-7; 8 bases match TRBD2. Germline CDR1 reads MNHNS; CDR2 reads SASEGT. The CDR3 has 13 amino acids. J was trimmed by 2 bases and V by 6 bases; bases with no gene match: 3. CDR3: CASRSGSTYEQYF. DNA for the CDR3: TGTGCCAGCAGAAGCGGGAGTACCTACGAGCAGTACTTC.

The chain links TRBV19 to TRBJ2-7, with 7 bases lining up with TRBD1. CDR1 and CDR2 from the germline V gene are LNHDA and SQIVND (reference sequence). With 7 bases clipped from V and 5 bases from J, the junction kept 11 bases outside the gene matches. The CDR3 loop spans 14 amino acids. CDR3 coding DNA: TGTGCCAGTACCCTCACCGGGACAGAAGACGAGCAGTACTTC. Its translation: CASTLTGTEDEQYF.

CDR3 bases: TGTGCCACCTCCCTTTTAGCGGCGTCTTACGAGCAGTACTTC. Its translation: CATSLLAASYEQYF. The J gene is TRBJ2-5, the V gene TRBV5-5, with D possibly being TRBD2 (6 bases). The closer fit of TRBJ2-7 to the DNA end suggests the J call may be wrong. Germline-derived CDR1 and CDR2 are SGHKS and YYEKEE (reference sequence). The CDR3 sequence is 14 residues long.

Only one count was recorded for this clone. The genes are TRBV7-3 and TRBJ1-6; 7 bases fit TRBD1. CDR3 length: 14 amino acids. The germline CDR1 and CDR2 sequences are SGHTA and FQGTGA. Trimming cost V 5 bases and J 7 bases; bases outside gene matches: 5. DNA of the CDR3: TGTGCCAGCAGCCGAGGGGGCGAGAATTCACCCCTCCACTTT. This sequence encodes CASSRGGENSPLHF.

The chain is built from TRBV7-2 and TRBJ2-3; D might be TRBD2 (7 bases). V was clipped by 2 bases and J by 6 bases, with 15 bases between them. The CDR3 has 15 amino acids. CDR1 is SGHTA and CDR2 is FQGNSA in the germline V gene. The CDR3 is CASSLNPAGADTQYF. CDR3 in DNA: TGTGCCAGCAGCTTAAACCCGGCGGGGGCTGATACGCAGTATTTT.

This clone has at least ten counts. J is TRBJ1-5 and V is TRBV2, with no clear D. V lost 3 bases, J lost 4 bases, and 10 bases lay in between. Germline V gene lookup returns CDR1 SNHLY and CDR2 FYNNEI. This CDR3 comprises 14 residues. CDR3 sequence reads: CASSDSAPNQPQHF. In DNA form, the CDR3 reads TGTGCCAGCAGTGATTCCGCGCCTAATCAGCCCCAGCATTTT.

This chain connects TRBV6-5 to TRBJ2-7; 9 nucleotides match TRBD2. The CDR3 is 14 residues long. Germline V lookup: CDR1 MNHEY, CDR2 SVGAGI. J was trimmed by 2 bases and V by 6 bases; bases with no gene match: 5. The CDR3 nucleotides read TGTGCCAGCAGAGGGACTAGCCTAGCCTACGAGCAGTACTTC. It codes for CASRGTSLAYEQYF.

V usage is TRBV4-2 and J usage is TRBJ1-4; 7 bases are shared with TRBD1. From germline, CDR1 is LGHNA and CDR2 YNFKEQ. This CDR3 spans 19 amino acids. J lost 2 bases, V lost 0 bases, and 12 bases had no gene match. The chain's CDR3 is CASSQDWGRGIVTNEKLFF. In DNA, the CDR3 is TGTGCCAGCAGCCAAGATTGGGGCAGGGGGATTGTCACTAATGAAAAACTGTTTTTT.

The V and J genes are TRBV5-1 and TRBJ2-7; 11 positions match TRBD2. Germline CDR1 is SGHRS and CDR2 is YFSETQ. The V and J ends lost 4 bases and 4 bases, in that order; junction bases with no gene match: 4. This CDR3 region has 14 residues. The CDR3 DNA reads as TGCGCCAGCAGCGGCGGGACTAGCGGTTACGAGCAGTACTTC. Translated: CASSGGTSGYEQYF.

Note on this clone: This sample includes further DNA sequences coding for the same CDR3. The chain is built from TRBV7-2 and TRBJ2-2; D is undetermined. The CDR3 is 14 amino acids. Germline values: CDR1 SGHTA, CDR2 FQGNSA. Trimming took off 2 bases at V and 3 bases at J, with 7 bases between the two ends. CDR3 nucleotide sequence: TGTGCCAGCAGCTTATTCCGGGACACCGGGGAGCTGTTTTTT. Its protein is CASSLFRDTGELFF.

The genes are TRBV30 and TRBJ1-3; D may be TRBD1 (6 bases). CDR3 length: 15 residues. Trimming shortened V by 0 bases and J by 2 bases, and 11 bases separated the two germline ends. The germline gives CDR1 GTSNPN, CDR2 SVGIG (reference sequence). CDR3: CAWSVGNRAGNTIYF. CDR3 DNA: TGTGCCTGGAGTGTAGGGAACAGGGCTGGAAACACCATATATTTT.

The chain recombines TRBV18 with TRBJ2-5; weak D call: TRBD2 (6 bases). CDR1 is KGHSH and CDR2 is LQKENI in the germline V gene. The CDR3 spans 15 residues. The ends were cut back, 0 bases at V and 4 bases at J, with 12 bases in the middle. The CDR3 loop reads CASSPPSAGRETQYF. CDR3 nucleotides: TGTGCCAGCTCACCACCGTCAGCGGGCCGAGAGACCCAGTACTTC.

This clone was seen only a few times. The chain joins TRBV7-3 to TRBJ2-2; 14 bases are a match to TRBD2. J lost 3 bases, V lost 0 bases, and 18 bases had no gene match. Germline loops: CDR1 SGHTA, CDR2 FQGTGA. This CDR3 has 23 residues. CDR3 region: CASSLTPNVPGTSGREDTGELFF. CDR3 sequence (DNA): TGTGCCAGCAGCTTAACGCCCAACGTGCCCGGGACTAGCGGGAGAGAGGACACCGGGGAGCTGTTTTTT. The variable domain in full, with the rest retrieved from reference TRBV7-3 and TRBJ2-2, is GAGVSQTPSNKVTEKGKYVELRCDPISGHTALYWYRQSLGQGPEFLIYFQGTGAADDSGLPNDRFFAVRPEGSVSTLKIQRTERGDSAVYLCASSLTPNVPGTSGREDTGELFFGEGSRLTVL.

This rearrangement joins TRBV13 to TRBJ2-6; the D is unclear. The length of the CDR3 is 15 residues. V shed 5 bases and J shed 4 bases, with 12 bases lying between them. Germline CDR1 reads PRHDT; CDR2 reads FYEKMQ (reference sequence). The CDR3 bases are TGTGCCAGCAGCCGCGATTTTATCGGGGCCAACGTCCTGACTTTC. It yields the protein CASSRDFIGANVLTF.

This chain joins TRBV19 and TRBJ1-5, with 8 bases fitting TRBD1. The germline V gene has CDR1 LNHDA and CDR2 SQIVND (reference sequence). V shed 7 bases and J 9 bases; nucleotides not matched to a gene: 11. The CDR3 runs 14 residues. The CDR3 bases are TGTGCCAGTACCCTGGACAGGGTCCTTCCGCCCCAGCATTTT. Amino acids: CASTLDRVLPPQHF.

The chain carries TRBV11-3 and TRBJ2-1, with 7 bases matching TRBD2. The germline gives CDR1 SGHNT, CDR2 YENEEA. The J segment lost 8 bases and the V segment lost 8 bases, leaving 15 bases of the junction unmatched. The CDR3 extends over 15 amino acids. Here the CDR3 DNA reads TGTGCCAGCGAAACTCGGGGGGACCTTCGTCATGAGCAGTTCTTC. It is translated as CASETRGDLRHEQFF.

J is TRBJ1-3 and V is TRBV6-6, with 7 bases fitting TRBD1. There are 14 residues in the CDR3. Germline CDR1 is MNHNY and CDR2 is SVGAGI (reference sequence). Trimming removed 5 bases from V and 5 bases from J; junction bases left unmatched: 6. The DNA for the CDR3 is TGTGCCAGCAGTCTCCCAGGGGGTAGAAACACCATATATTTT. It is translated as CASSLPGGRNTIYF.

The chain combines TRBV5-1 with TRBJ2-5; TRBD1 is a possible D gene (6 bases). From germline, CDR1 is SGHRS and CDR2 YFSETQ. Trimming took off 4 bases at V and 0 bases at J, with 10 bases between the two ends. This CDR3 is 14 amino acids long. Here the CDR3 DNA reads TGCGCCAGCAGCCCTGGGACAAACCAAGAGACCCAGTACTTC. Its translation: CASSPGTNQETQYF.